This T cell receptor beta chain was found in a study of cytomegalovirus exposure and HLA in healthy donors. Study summary: Most genotyped donors, roughly 80% of more than 300, had Caucasian-associated genetic ancestry.

There are 18 residues in the CDR3. The germline gives CDR1 MNHNS, CDR2 SASEGT. Trimming at V came to 3 bases and at J to 2 bases, leaving 10 bases not matched to a gene. In the PCR, 60 Vbeta and 13 Jbeta primers were used. Sequencing used immunoSEQ multiplex PCR; TCRdb keeps in-frame clones, though not all of them. The table has about 160,000 clones, over 65% seen once. The rearrangement links TRBV6-1 to TRBJ2-2; 9 positions agree with TRBD2. The sequence came from a woman aged 40 to 50 in good health and CMV-seronegative. Sample: PBMCs. This CDR3 reads CASSEGTSRSPNTGELFF. The CDR3 DNA reads TGTGCCAGCAGTGAGGGGACTAGCCGCTCCCCTAACACCGGGGAGCTGTTTTTT.